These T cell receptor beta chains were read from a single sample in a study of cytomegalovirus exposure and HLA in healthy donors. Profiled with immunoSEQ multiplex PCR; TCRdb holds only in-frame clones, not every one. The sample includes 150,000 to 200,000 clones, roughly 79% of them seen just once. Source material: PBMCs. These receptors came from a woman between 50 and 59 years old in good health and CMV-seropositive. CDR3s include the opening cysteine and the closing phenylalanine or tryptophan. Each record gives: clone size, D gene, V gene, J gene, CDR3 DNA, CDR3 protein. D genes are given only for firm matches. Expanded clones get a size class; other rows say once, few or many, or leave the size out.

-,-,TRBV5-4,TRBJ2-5,TGTGCCAGCAGCTCGGGGACACCCCTTGGGGAGACCCAGTACTTC,CASSSGTPLGETQYF
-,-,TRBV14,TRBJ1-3,TGTGCCAGCAGCCAAGGTTGGCGAAACACCATATATTTT,CASSQGWRNTIYF
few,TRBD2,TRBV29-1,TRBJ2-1,TGCAGCGTTCTACCTAGCGGGCACAATGAGCAGTTCTTC,CSVLPSGHNEQFF
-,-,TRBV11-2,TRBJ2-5,TGTGCCAGCAGACTCCAAGAGACCCAGTACTTC,CASRLQETQYF
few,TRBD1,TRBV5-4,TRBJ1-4,TGTGCCAGCAGAACGCAGGGGGAAGAAAAACTGTTTTTT,CASRTQGEEKLFF
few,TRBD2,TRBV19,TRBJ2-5,TGTGCCAGTAGTAAGGGACTAGCGGGACCGGGGGAGCAGTACTTC,CASSKGLAGPGEQYF
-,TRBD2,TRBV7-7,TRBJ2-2,TGTGCTAGCAGCGTAGAGCCGGGACTAGGCTACACCGGGGAGCTGTTTTTT,CASSVEPGLGYTGELFF
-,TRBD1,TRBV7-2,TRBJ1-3,TGTGCCAGCAGCTCCCAGACGGGACAGGGCTCTGGAAACACCATATATTTT,CASSSQTGQGSGNTIYF
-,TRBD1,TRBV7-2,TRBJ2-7,TGTGCCAGCAGCTTACTGGGACAGGGACCCTACGAGCAGTACTTC,CASSLLGQGPYEQYF
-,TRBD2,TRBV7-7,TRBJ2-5,TGTGCTAGCAGCTTAGGACTAGAAGGGACCCAGTACTTC,CASSLGLEGTQYF
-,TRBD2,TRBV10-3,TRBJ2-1,TGTGCCATCAGTGAGTCGGGTAGCGGGGGGGCCAATGAGCAGTTCTTC,CAISESGSGGANEQFF
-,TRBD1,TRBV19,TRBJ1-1,TGTGCCAGTAGTTCCTGGGACAGGGGGCTGGTCACTGAAGCTTTCTTT,CASSSWDRGLVTEAFF
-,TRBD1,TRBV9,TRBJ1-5,TGTGCCAGCAGCACCGGACAGGGCAATCAGCCCCAGCATTTT,CASSTGQGNQPQHF
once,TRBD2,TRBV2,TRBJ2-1,TGTGCCAGCAGTCCTAGACTAGCGGCAACCTACAATGAGCAGTTCTTC,CASSPRLAATYNEQFF
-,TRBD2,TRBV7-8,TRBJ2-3,TGTGCCAGCATACGGACTAGCGGGTACGGCACAGATACGCAGTATTTT,CASIRTSGYGTDTQYF
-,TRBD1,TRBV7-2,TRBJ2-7,TGTGCCAGCAGCATCGGACAGGACTACGAGCAGTACTTC,CASSIGQDYEQYF
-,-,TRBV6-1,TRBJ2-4,TGTGCCAGCAGTGAATATGGCACCCAAGTTGTTTTAGCCAAAAACATTCAGTACTTC,CASSEYGTQVVLAKNIQYF
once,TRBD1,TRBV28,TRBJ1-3,TGTGCCAGCCTGGACAGGGGCCGCTTCTCTGGAAACACCATATATTTT,CASLDRGRFSGNTIYF
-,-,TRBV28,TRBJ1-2,TGTGCCATCACGCGGCAGGGACATTATGGCTACACCTTC,CAITRQGHYGYTF
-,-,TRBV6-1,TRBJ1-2,TGTGCCACAGGCCAAGGTGGCCTATGGGGCTACACCTTC,CATGQGGLWGYTF
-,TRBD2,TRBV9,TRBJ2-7,TGTGCCAGCAGCGTGCGAAGGACTAGCTTCTACGAGCAGTACTTC,CASSVRRTSFYEQYF
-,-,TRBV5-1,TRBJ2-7,TGCGCCAGCAGCGCCGACAGGACCCTTACCTACGAGCAGTACTTC,CASSADRTLTYEQYF
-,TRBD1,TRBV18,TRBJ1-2,TGTGCCAGCTCACAAGCCCGGGACAGATATGGCTACACCTTC,CASSQARDRYGYTF
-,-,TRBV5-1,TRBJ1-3,TGCGCCAGCAGCATCGACAACTCTGGAAACACCATATATTTT,CASSIDNSGNTIYF
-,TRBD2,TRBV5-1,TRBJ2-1,TGCGCCAGCAGCTTGGATATAGCGGGGGGATACAATGAGCAGTTCTTC,CASSLDIAGGYNEQFF
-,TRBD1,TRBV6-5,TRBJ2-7,TGTGCCAGCAGTAATGGACAGGGGATCGAGCAGTACTTC,CASSNGQGIEQYF
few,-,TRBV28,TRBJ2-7,TGTGCCAGCCGATTTTTAGACCGGGAGGAGCAGTACTTC,CASRFLDREEQYF
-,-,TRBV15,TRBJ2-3,TGTGCCACCAGCAGAGATCGCAGGGGAGGGGGAGATACGCAGTATTTT,CATSRDRRGGGDTQYF
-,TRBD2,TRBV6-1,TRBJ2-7,TGTGCCAGCAGTGAGCCTTTCGGGGGGACTAGCGGTCGCCGGTCCTACGAGCAGTACTTC,CASSEPFGGTSGRRSYEQYF